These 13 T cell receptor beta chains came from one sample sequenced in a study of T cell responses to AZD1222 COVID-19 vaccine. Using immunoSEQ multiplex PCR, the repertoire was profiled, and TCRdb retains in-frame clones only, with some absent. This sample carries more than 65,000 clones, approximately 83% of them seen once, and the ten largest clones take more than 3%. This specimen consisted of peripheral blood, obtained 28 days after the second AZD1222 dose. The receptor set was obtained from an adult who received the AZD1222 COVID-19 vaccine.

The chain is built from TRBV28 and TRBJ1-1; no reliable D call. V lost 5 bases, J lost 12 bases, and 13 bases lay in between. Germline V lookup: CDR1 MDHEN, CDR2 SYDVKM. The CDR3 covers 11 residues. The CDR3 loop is CASSRTDDTFF. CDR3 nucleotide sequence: TGTGCCAGCAGTCGGACGGACGACACTTTCTTT.

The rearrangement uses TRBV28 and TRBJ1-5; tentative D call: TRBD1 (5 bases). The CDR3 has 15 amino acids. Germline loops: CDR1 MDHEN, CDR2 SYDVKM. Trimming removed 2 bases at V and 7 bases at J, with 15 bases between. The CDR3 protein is CASSLPAGRRQPQHF. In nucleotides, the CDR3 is TGTGCCAGCAGTTTACCGGCAGGGAGAAGGCAGCCCCAGCATTTT. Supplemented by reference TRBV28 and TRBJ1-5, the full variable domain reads DVKVTQSSRYLVKRTGEKVFLECVQDMDHENMFWYRQDPGLGLRLIYFSYDVKMKEKGDIPEGYSVSREKKERFSLILESASTNQTSMYLCASSLPAGRRQPQHFGDGTRLSIL.

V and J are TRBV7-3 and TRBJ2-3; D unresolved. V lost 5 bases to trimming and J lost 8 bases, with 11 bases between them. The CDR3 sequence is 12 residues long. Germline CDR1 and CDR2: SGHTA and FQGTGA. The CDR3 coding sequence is TGTGCCAGCAGCCCGCAGCTGGGTACGCAGTATTTT. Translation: CASSPQLGTQYF.

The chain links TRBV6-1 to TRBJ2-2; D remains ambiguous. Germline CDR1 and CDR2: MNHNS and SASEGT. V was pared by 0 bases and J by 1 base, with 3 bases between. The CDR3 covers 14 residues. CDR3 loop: CASSEALNTGELFF. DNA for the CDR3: TGTGCCAGCAGTGAAGCCCTGAACACCGGGGAGCTGTTTTTT.

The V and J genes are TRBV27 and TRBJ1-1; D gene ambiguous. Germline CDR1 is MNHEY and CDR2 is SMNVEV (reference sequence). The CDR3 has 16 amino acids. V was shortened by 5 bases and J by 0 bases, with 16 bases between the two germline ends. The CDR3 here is CASSPGRGNMNTEAFF. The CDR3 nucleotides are TGTGCCAGCAGTCCGGGTCGAGGGAACATGAACACTGAAGCTTTCTTT.

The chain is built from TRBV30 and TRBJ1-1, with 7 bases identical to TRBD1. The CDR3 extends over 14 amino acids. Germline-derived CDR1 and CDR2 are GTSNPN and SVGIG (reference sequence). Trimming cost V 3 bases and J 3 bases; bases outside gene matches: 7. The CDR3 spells CAWREPTGYTEAFF. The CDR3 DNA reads TGTGCCTGGAGGGAACCGACAGGGTACACTGAAGCTTTCTTT.

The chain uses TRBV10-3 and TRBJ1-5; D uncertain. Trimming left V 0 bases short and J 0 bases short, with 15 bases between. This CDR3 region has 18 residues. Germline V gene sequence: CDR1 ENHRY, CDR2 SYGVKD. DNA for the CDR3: TGTGCCATCAGTGAGTCCCTACCGGGATTTTATAGCAATCAGCCCCAGCATTTT. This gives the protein CAISESLPGFYSNQPQHF.

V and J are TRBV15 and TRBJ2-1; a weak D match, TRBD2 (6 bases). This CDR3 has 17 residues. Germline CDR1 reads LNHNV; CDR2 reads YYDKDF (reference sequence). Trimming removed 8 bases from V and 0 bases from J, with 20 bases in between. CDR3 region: CATDFGGISGSYNEQFF. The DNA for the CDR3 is TGTGCCACCGACTTCGGCGGGATCTCTGGCTCCTACAATGAGCAGTTCTTC. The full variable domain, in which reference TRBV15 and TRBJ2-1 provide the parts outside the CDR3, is DAMVIQNPRYQVTQFGKPVTLSCSQTLNHNVMYWYQQKSSQAPKLLFHYYDKDFNNEADTPDNFQSRRPNTSFCFLDIRSPGLGDTAMYLCATDFGGISGSYNEQFFGPGTRLTVL.

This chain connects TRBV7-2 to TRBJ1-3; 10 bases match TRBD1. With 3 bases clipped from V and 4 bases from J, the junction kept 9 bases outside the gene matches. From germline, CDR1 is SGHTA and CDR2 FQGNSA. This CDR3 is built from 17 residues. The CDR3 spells CASSLHMGQGSGNTIYF. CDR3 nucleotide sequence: TGTGCCAGCAGCTTGCACATGGGACAGGGGTCCGGAAACACCATATATTTT.

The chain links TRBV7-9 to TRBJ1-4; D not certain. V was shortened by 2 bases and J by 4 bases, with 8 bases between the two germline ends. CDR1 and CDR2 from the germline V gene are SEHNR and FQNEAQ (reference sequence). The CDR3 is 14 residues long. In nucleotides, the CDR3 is TGTGCCAGCAGCTTAAGATTTAGTAATGAAAAACTGTTTTTT. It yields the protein CASSLRFSNEKLFF.

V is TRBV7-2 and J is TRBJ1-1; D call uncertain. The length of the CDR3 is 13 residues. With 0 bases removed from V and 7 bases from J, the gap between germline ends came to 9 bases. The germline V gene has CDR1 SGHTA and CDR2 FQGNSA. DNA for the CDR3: TGTGCCAGCAGCTTAGCTATGGGAGATGAAGCTTTCTTT. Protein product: CASSLAMGDEAFF.

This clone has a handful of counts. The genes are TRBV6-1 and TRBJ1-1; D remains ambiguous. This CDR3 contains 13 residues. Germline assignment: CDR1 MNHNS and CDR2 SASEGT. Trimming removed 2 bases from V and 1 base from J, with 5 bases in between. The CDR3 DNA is TGTGCCAGCAGTGAAACACCGAACACTGAAGCTTTCTTT. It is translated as CASSETPNTEAFF.

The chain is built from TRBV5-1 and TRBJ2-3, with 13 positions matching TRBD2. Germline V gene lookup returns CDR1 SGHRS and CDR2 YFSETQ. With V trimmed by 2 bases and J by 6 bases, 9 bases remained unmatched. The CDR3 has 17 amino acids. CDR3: CASSLRGLAGVLDTQYF. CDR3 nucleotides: TGCGCCAGCAGCTTACGAGGACTAGCGGGAGTATTGGATACGCAGTATTTT.